These 17 T cell receptor beta chains were sequenced from one sample in a study of early T cells in non-severe SARS-CoV-2 infection. Via MiXCR, TCRdb re-called the 5' RACE reads, giving one row per CDR3 protein. This sample has more than 65,000 distinct CDR3 sequences, with about 13% found just once. The sequenced material came from whole blood. These receptors were taken from an adult who was a healthcare worker with PCR-confirmed SARS-CoV-2 infection or an uninfected control (not recorded which).

This clonotype has more than one count but fewer than ten. This chain connects TRBV18 to TRBJ1-1; 7 nucleotides match TRBD1. After removal of 6 bases from V and 0 bases from J, the junction contained 7 bases not matched to a gene. The CDR3 is made up of 15 amino acids. Germline-derived CDR1 and CDR2 are KGHSH and LQKENI. CDR3 amino acids: CASSPLGQMNTEAFF. Here the CDR3 DNA reads TGTGCCAGCTCCCCTCTGGGACAGATGAACACTGAAGCTTTCTTT.

This clonotype was detected many times. The rearrangement links TRBV18 to TRBJ2-4, with D perhaps TRBD1 (5 bases). Germline V gives CDR1 KGHSH, CDR2 LQKENI. The V gene lost 0 bases and the J gene lost 0 bases, with 12 bases spanning the gap. This CDR3 region has 17 residues. In DNA form, the CDR3 reads TGTGCCAGCTCACCACCGCAGGGTATTCTAGCCAAAAACATTCAGTACTTC. Amino acids: CASSPPQGILAKNIQYF.

The chain links TRBV19 to TRBJ1-2, with D hard to call. V lost 10 bases and J 3 bases, leaving 12 bases between the germline ends. The CDR3 has 12 residues. Germline V gene lookup returns CDR1 LNHDA and CDR2 SQIVND (reference sequence). The CDR3 bases are TGTGCCACATCGGCTAGACACTATGGCTACACCTTC. Residues: CATSARHYGYTF.

The chain recombines TRBV29-1 with TRBJ2-3; 8 bases fit TRBD2. Germline lookup yields CDR1 SQVTM and CDR2 ANQGSEA. The V segment lost 8 bases and the J segment 5 bases; nucleotides outside the gene matches: 21. This CDR3 has 17 residues. The CDR3: CSTLWGPREGPVDTQYF. The CDR3 bases are TGCAGCACCCTCTGGGGGCCACGGGAGGGCCCGGTAGATACGCAGTATTTT.

The chain combines TRBV9 with TRBJ1-2; TRBD1 matches at 8 bases. CDR3 length: 15 residues. V trimming: 4 bases; J trimming: 4 bases; junction bases outside the gene matches: 9. Germline CDR1 and CDR2: SGDLS and YYNGEE. CDR3 protein: CASSPSTGVGYGYTF. The DNA of the CDR3 is TGTGCCAGCAGCCCCTCGACAGGGGTTGGCTATGGCTACACCTTC.

This clonotype occurred many times. The rearrangement links TRBV6-2 or TRBV6-3 to TRBJ2-3, with a weak D call TRBD2 (5 bases). Trimming left V 6 bases short and J 7 bases short, with 11 bases between. Germline V CDR1 and CDR2: MNHEY, SVGEGT. CDR3 size: 12 residues. In DNA form, the CDR3 reads TGTGCCAGCAGCCGCCCCGGGAATACGCAGTATTTT. This translates into CASSRPGNTQYF.

This clonotype was recorded at least ten times. The gene calls are TRBV29-1 and TRBJ1-1; possibly TRBD1 for D (5 bases). The germline V and J ends were trimmed by 7 bases and 4 bases, with 13 bases remaining between them. CDR1 is SQVTM, CDR2 ANQGSEA, per germline. CDR3 size: 12 residues. CDR3 in DNA: TGCAGCGCGAAGGGGTTTATCACTGAAGCTTTCTTT. Its protein product is CSAKGFITEAFF. Looking up the rest from reference TRBV29-1 and TRBJ1-1 gives the full variable domain: SAVISQKPSRDICQRGTSLTIQCQVDSQVTMMFWYRQQPGQSLTLIATANQGSEATYESGFVIDKFPISRPNLTFSTLTVSNMSPEDSSIYLCSAKGFITEAFFGQGTRLTVV.

The chain carries TRBV18 and TRBJ2-1; the D gene is possibly TRBD2 (5 bases). The CDR3 covers 12 residues. CDR1 is KGHSH and CDR2 is LQKENI in the germline V gene. V was shortened by 2 bases and J by 15 bases, with 14 bases between the two germline ends. The CDR3: CASSPMYGGPFF. The CDR3 DNA is TGTGCCAGCTCACCAATGTACGGAGGTCCGTTCTTC.

This clonotype was picked up a small number of times. The chain carries TRBV18 and TRBJ1-5; TRBD1 matches at 8 bases. Losses at the gene ends were 6 bases for V and 4 bases for J; bases not matched to a gene: 11. The CDR3 length is 16 residues. Looked up from germline, CDR1 is KGHSH and CDR2 is LQKENI. This CDR3 reads CASSQGAGGVNQPQHF. As DNA, the CDR3 is TGTGCCAGCTCTCAGGGGGCAGGGGGCGTGAATCAGCCCCAGCATTTT.

The chain is built from TRBV11-2 and TRBJ2-3; D gene ambiguous. The length of the CDR3 is 14 residues. Trimming shortened V by 4 bases and J by 3 bases, and 11 bases separated the two germline ends. The germline V gene has CDR1 SGHAT and CDR2 FQNNGV. The CDR3 here is CASSSGRETDTQYF. In DNA form, the CDR3 reads TGTGCCAGCAGCTCAGGACGCGAGACAGATACGCAGTATTTT. Full variable domain (missing parts from reference TRBV11-2 and TRBJ2-3): EAGVAQSPRYKIIEKRQSVAFWCNPISGHATLYWYQQILGQGPKLLIQFQNNGVVDDSQLPKDRFSAERLKGVDSTLKIQPAKLEDSAVYLCASSSGRETDTQYFGPGTRLTVL.

This clonotype has ten or more counts. V usage is TRBV7-9 and J usage is TRBJ2-1; 16 bases line up with TRBD2. V lost 5 bases and J lost 2; bases outside the gene matches: 9. Germline CDR1 and CDR2: SEHNR and FQNEAQ (reference sequence). The CDR3 is 19 amino acids. The CDR3 region has the DNA TGTGCCAGCAGCCGGACGGGACTAGCGGGAGGGCTCACCTACAATGAGCAGTTCTTC. Translated, it gives CASSRTGLAGGLTYNEQFF.

There are many counts of this clonotype. The genes are TRBV18 and TRBJ2-1; D gene uncertain. CDR3 length: 12 amino acids. The germline CDR1 and CDR2 sequences are KGHSH and LQKENI. V was cut by 0 bases and J by 11 bases, with 8 bases left in between. CDR3 amino acids: CASSPPRNQQFF. For the CDR3, the DNA is TGTGCCAGCTCACCACCCCGGAACCAGCAGTTCTTC.

The rearrangement links TRBV6-5 to TRBJ2-5, with 10 bases fitting TRBD2. The CDR3 is 20 amino acids. In germline, CDR1 is MNHEY, CDR2 SVGAGI. J lost 5 bases, V lost 6 bases, and 24 bases had no gene match. The CDR3 region is CASSHRLAGGYPSLQETQYF. The CDR3 DNA is TGTGCCAGCAGCCACCGTTTAGCGGGGGGCTATCCTTCACTCCAGGAGACCCAGTACTTC.

This clonotype has ten or more counts. The chain is built from TRBV29-1 and TRBJ2-5; possibly TRBD1 or TRBD2 for D (5 bases each). Germline loops: CDR1 SQVTM, CDR2 ANQGSEA. This CDR3 comprises 15 residues. The V gene lost 0 bases and the J gene lost 3 bases, with 14 bases spanning the gap. The CDR3 here is CSVEDRGIGEETQYF. The DNA for the CDR3 is TGCAGCGTTGAAGATCGGGGTATAGGGGAAGAGACCCAGTACTTC. Based on the CDR3 plus reference TRBV29-1 and TRBJ2-5, the full variable domain is SAVISQKPSRDICQRGTSLTIQCQVDSQVTMMFWYRQQPGQSLTLIATANQGSEATYESGFVIDKFPISRPNLTFSTLTVSNMSPEDSSIYLCSVEDRGIGEETQYFGPGTRLLVL.

This clonotype was seen ten or more times. This chain joins TRBV29-1 and TRBJ2-7; no clear D. There are 12 residues in the CDR3. V was shortened by 4 bases and J by 1 base, with 8 bases between the two germline ends. CDR1 and CDR2 from the germline V gene are SQVTM and ANQGSEA. The CDR3 DNA reads as TGCAGCGTTGGAGCACCTTCCTACGAGCAGTACTTC. It is translated as CSVGAPSYEQYF.

This clonotype was picked up a small number of times. The genes are TRBV9 and TRBJ1-3; TRBD1 agrees at 7 bases. Germline V gene lookup returns CDR1 SGDLS and CDR2 YYNGEE. Trimming cost V 2 bases and J 2 bases; bases outside gene matches: 4. The CDR3 is 15 amino acids. Here the CDR3 reads CASSVTGDPGNTIYF. In DNA form, the CDR3 reads TGTGCCAGCAGCGTTACAGGGGATCCTGGAAACACCATATATTTT. Drawing the rest from reference TRBV9 and TRBJ1-3, the complete variable domain is DSGVTQTPKHLITATGQRVTLRCSPRSGDLSVYWYQQSLDQGLQFLIQYYNGEERAKGNILERFSAQQFPDLHSELNLSSLELGDSALYFCASSVTGDPGNTIYFGEGSWLTVV.

J is TRBJ1-1 and V is TRBV18; D perhaps matches TRBD1 (6 bases). Looked up from germline, CDR1 is KGHSH and CDR2 is LQKENI. V lost 5 bases and J lost 11, with 21 bases in between. CDR3 size: 14 residues. The CDR3 loop reads CASSSTFLPGEAFF. The CDR3 DNA reads as TGTGCCAGCTCATCCACCTTCCTGCCAGGGGAGGCTTTCTTT.